This entry describes one T cell receptor beta chain. V lost 0 bases and J lost 4, with 11 bases in between. The CDR3 totals 14 residues. Germline loops: CDR1 SGHRS, CDR2 YFSETQ. Using immunoSEQ multiplex PCR, the repertoire was profiled, and TCRdb retains in-frame clones only, with some absent. The sample has over 50,000 clones, more than 70% seen once. This record comes from a study of OX40 agonist ivuxolimab in advanced cancers. The sequence was obtained from an adult with an advanced solid tumor such as melanoma, head and neck, liver or kidney cancer. This specimen consisted of CD4+ or CD8+ T cells sorted from blood, obtained in a trial of the OX40 agonist ivuxolimab. The genes are TRBV5-1 and TRBJ2-7; perhaps TRBD2 as D (5 bases). Here the CDR3 DNA reads TGCGCCAGCAGCTTGGAGTTGTCGGGGTACGAGCAGTACTTC. Translated: CASSLELSGYEQYF.